The 26 T cell receptor beta chains in this list originate from one sample, sequenced in a study of blood T cell repertoires in COVID-19. Only in-frame clones appear in the TCRdb table, and some are missing; sequencing was by immunoSEQ multiplex PCR. The data show around 220,000 clones, with around 84% seen just once and 7.4% held by the top ten. What was sequenced was PBMCs or T cells enriched from blood (not recorded which). These receptor sequences come from a woman in her forties with acute COVID-19.

This clone was recorded only once. The chain recombines TRBV7-3 with TRBJ2-3; the D is unclear. The CDR3 has 14 residues. The V and J ends lost 5 bases and 6 bases respectively, with 15 bases between them. CDR1 and CDR2 from the germline V gene are SGHTA and FQGTGA. The CDR3, as DNA: TGTGCCAGCAGCCTCGACTTTGCAGCTGATACGCAGTATTTT. Its translation is CASSLDFAADTQYF.

This clone was counted a single time. The V call is TRBV5-4, the J call TRBJ1-6; a weak D match, TRBD1 (5 bases). Germline-derived CDR1 and CDR2 are SGHNT and YYREEE (reference sequence). CDR3 length equals 15 residues. Trimming left V 0 bases short and J 10 bases short, with 14 bases between. Here the CDR3 reads CASSLAKGDYSPLHF. DNA for the CDR3: TGTGCCAGCAGCTTGGCCAAAGGGGATTACTCACCCCTCCACTTT.

The V gene is TRBV5-1, the J gene TRBJ2-3; D not resolved. Germline CDR1 reads SGHRS; CDR2 reads YFSETQ. This CDR3 region has 15 residues. V lost 1 base, J lost 0 bases, and 9 bases lay in between. CDR3 in DNA: TGCGCCAGCAGCTTGATCCCTATTAGCACAGATACGCAGTATTTT. Translated, it gives CASSLIPISTDTQYF.

The rearrangement joins TRBV7-9 to TRBJ2-1; 7 bases are shared with TRBD2. Germline lookup yields CDR1 SEHNR and CDR2 FQNEAQ (reference sequence). This CDR3 spans 16 amino acids. The J segment lost 5 bases and the V segment lost 2 bases, leaving 9 bases of the junction unmatched. CDR3 amino acids: CASSLRGGTDHNEQFF. The DNA of the CDR3 is TGTGCCAGCAGCTTACGGGGAGGGACTGATCACAATGAGCAGTTCTTC.

The chain has TRBV5-1 and TRBJ2-5; TRBD2 might be the D (5 bases). Germline values: CDR1 SGHRS, CDR2 YFSETQ. The CDR3 has 14 amino acids. V was trimmed by 1 base and J by 1 base, leaving 8 bases between them. CDR3 amino acids: CASSLNLAQETQYF. Written as DNA, the CDR3 is TGCGCCAGCAGCTTGAACCTAGCCCAAGAGACCCAGTACTTC.

There are a few counts of this clone. This chain joins TRBV5-8 and TRBJ2-6; 7 positions agree with TRBD2. The germline CDR1 and CDR2 sequences are SGHTS and YDEGEE. This CDR3 has 18 amino acids. V lost 2 bases to trimming and J lost 0 bases; unmatched junction nucleotides: 8. CDR3 DNA: TGTGCCAGCAGCTTTGGTGGGGGGGAGAACTCTGGGGCCAACGTCCTGACTTTC. Amino acid sequence: CASSFGGGENSGANVLTF.

This chain connects TRBV6-5 to TRBJ2-1, with D possibly matching TRBD1 (6 bases). The V end was cut by 4 bases, the J end by 1 base, with 11 bases between. The CDR3 extends over 15 amino acids. Germline-derived CDR1 and CDR2 are MNHEY and SVGAGI. This CDR3 is CASSFDRTSYNEQFF. In DNA, the CDR3 is TGTGCCAGCAGTTTCGACAGGACTTCCTACAATGAGCAGTTCTTC.

V and J are TRBV14 and TRBJ2-2, with 8 bases identical to TRBD2. This CDR3 has 16 amino acids. Looked up from germline, CDR1 is SGHDN and CDR2 is FVKESK. Losses at the gene ends were 5 bases for V and 4 bases for J; bases not matched to a gene: 9. The CDR3, as DNA: TGTGCCAGCAGCTGGGGACTAGAGAGGAGCACCGGGGAGCTGTTTTTT. Protein: CASSWGLERSTGELFF. Using reference TRBV14 and TRBJ2-2 for the parts outside the CDR3, the full variable domain is EAGVTQFPSHSVIEKGQTVTLRCDPISGHDNLYWYRRVMGKEIKFLLHFVKESKQDESGMPNNRFLAERTGGTYSTLKVQPAELEDSGVYFCASSWGLERSTGELFFGEGSRLTVL.

The rearrangement joins TRBV28 to TRBJ1-1; unclear D gene. The CDR3 totals 15 residues. The germline CDR1 and CDR2 sequences are MDHEN and SYDVKM. Trimming shortened V by 7 bases and J by 1 base, and 16 bases separated the two germline ends. This CDR3 is CASTSLGRGNTEAFF. CDR3 sequence (DNA): TGTGCCAGCACCAGCCTAGGGCGGGGGAACACTGAAGCTTTCTTT.

The rearrangement links TRBV4-1 to TRBJ1-2; D gene uncertain. Trimming took 2 bases from V and 3 from J, leaving 13 bases between them. Germline V gene data show CDR1 as MGHRA and CDR2 as YSYEKL. This CDR3 is built from 15 residues. In nucleotides, the CDR3 is TGCGCCAGCAGCCAATCCGGTCTAGGAGACTATGGCTACACCTTC. This translates into CASSQSGLGDYGYTF.

The genes are TRBV6-5 and TRBJ1-2; 8 bases fit TRBD1. This CDR3 is built from 14 residues. Germline V gives CDR1 MNHEY, CDR2 SVGAGI. With V trimmed by 8 bases and J by 8 bases, 13 bases remained unmatched. CDR3: CASGRLGQGEGYTF. In DNA, the CDR3 is TGTGCCAGCGGTCGACTCGGACAGGGCGAAGGCTACACCTTC.

This clone was observed once. The gene calls are TRBV12-3 or TRBV12-4 and TRBJ1-1; D call uncertain. The CDR3 is 11 residues long. V lost 3 bases, J lost 10 bases, and 9 bases lay in between. The CDR3 DNA is TGTGCCAGCAGTTTCGGAGAGGGAGCTTTCTTT. Its translation: CASSFGEGAFF.

The CDR3, as DNA: TGTGCCAGCAGCTTGAAGCGGGGACTAGCGGGGGGGCCGGGGGATACGCAGTATTTT. This codes for CASSLKRGLAGGPGDTQYF. The chain is built from TRBV5-4 and TRBJ2-3; TRBD2 matches 16 bases. The CDR3 covers 19 residues. Trimming removed 1 base from V and 6 bases from J; junction bases left unmatched: 11. Germline CDR1 is SGHNT and CDR2 is YYREEE (reference sequence).

The CDR3 region has the DNA TGTGCCAGTAGTACCCGGACTAGCGGGACTAGAGAGACCCAGTACTTC. Translated, it gives CASSTRTSGTRETQYF. The V and J genes are TRBV19 and TRBJ2-5; the match to TRBD2 covers 12 bases. The CDR3 is made up of 16 amino acids. Looked up from germline, CDR1 is LNHDA and CDR2 is SQIVND (reference sequence). Trimming removed 4 bases from V and 4 bases from J; junction bases left unmatched: 7.

The J gene is TRBJ2-7, the V gene TRBV27; TRBD1 matches 7 bases. The CDR3 is 15 amino acids. Germline V gene sequence: CDR1 MNHEY, CDR2 SMNVEV (reference sequence). Trimming took 6 bases from V and 0 from J; bases not matched to a gene: 8. The CDR3 protein is CASRKTGAYSYEQYF. The CDR3 region has the DNA TGTGCCAGCAGAAAAACAGGGGCCTACTCCTACGAGCAGTACTTC.

This clone was counted a single time. The chain joins TRBV19 to TRBJ2-1; 9 bases line up with TRBD1. Germline CDR1 LNHDA, CDR2 SQIVND (reference sequence). This CDR3 is 18 amino acids long. V gave up 5 bases and J gave up 11 bases; unmatched junction bases: 22. CDR3 nucleotide sequence: TGTGCCAGTAGTCCCCGAGCCGAACCGGGACAGGGAAGACACCAGCAGTTCTTC. Its protein is CASSPRAEPGQGRHQQFF.

This chain links TRBV7-6 with TRBJ1-2; 7 bases map to TRBD1. The CDR3 totals 14 residues. Per the germline V gene, CDR1 is SGHVS and CDR2 is FNYEAQ. Losses at the gene ends were 4 bases for V and 7 bases for J; bases not matched to a gene: 9. The DNA of the CDR3 is TGTGCCAGCAGCTCAGTAGAGGGGGCAGGTGGCTACACCTTC. This codes for CASSSVEGAGGYTF.

The chain is built from TRBV27 and TRBJ2-3; 7 positions match TRBD1. V shed 0 bases, J shed 3 bases, and the junction held 6 bases outside the gene matches. Looked up from germline, CDR1 is MNHEY and CDR2 is SMNVEV (reference sequence). The CDR3 is made up of 16 amino acids. This chain's CDR3 is CASSLSTGITTDTQYF. CDR3 DNA: TGTGCCAGCAGTTTATCGACAGGGATCACTACAGATACGCAGTATTTT.

The chain links TRBV9 to TRBJ2-1, with 12 positions matching TRBD1. Germline V gives CDR1 SGDLS, CDR2 YYNGEE. The V and J ends lost 7 bases and 8 bases, in that order; junction bases with no gene match: 4. There are 13 residues in the CDR3. CDR3 sequence reads: CASGDRGRDEQFF. The CDR3 coding sequence is TGTGCCAGCGGGGACAGGGGGCGGGATGAGCAGTTCTTC.

This clone has just a few counts. The V call is TRBV6-5, the J call TRBJ2-3; possibly TRBD2 for D (6 bases). The CDR3 is 12 residues long. Trimming pared 6 bases from V and 6 bases from J, leaving 10 bases between. The germline V gene has CDR1 MNHEY and CDR2 SVGAGI. The CDR3 sequence: CASRPAGDTQYF. The CDR3 DNA follows: TGTGCCAGCAGACCCGCGGGGGATACGCAGTATTTT.

This chain links TRBV6-5 with TRBJ1-2; no clear D gene. Germline CDR1 and CDR2: MNHEY and SVGAGI. V lost 2 bases to trimming and J lost 8 bases, with 15 bases between them. CDR3 length: 14 amino acids. CDR3 sequence: CASSYLMGGSGYTF. The CDR3 coding sequence is TGTGCCAGCAGTTACCTGATGGGTGGGAGCGGCTACACCTTC.

The rearrangement links TRBV27 to TRBJ1-3; D gene unclear. V was cut by 4 bases and J by 4 bases, with 8 bases left in between. There are 13 residues in the CDR3. From germline, CDR1 is MNHEY and CDR2 SMNVEV (reference sequence). The CDR3 DNA sequence: TGTGCCAGCAGTTCCCGGGGAGGAAACACCATATATTTT. Its translation: CASSSRGGNTIYF.

This clone was seen only once. This chain links TRBV3-1 (or the pseudogene TRBV3-2) with TRBJ1-5; 7 nucleotides align to TRBD1. Unmatched junction bases numbered 8, after V lost 4 bases and J lost 2 bases. The CDR3 totals 16 residues. Germline-derived CDR1 and CDR2 are LGHDT and YNNKEL (reference sequence). CDR3 DNA: TGTGCCAGCAGCCCCCAGCATGGACAGGGCAATCAGCCCCAGCATTTT. This sequence encodes CASSPQHGQGNQPQHF.

This chain's CDR3 is CASSLQGRAEAFF. Written as DNA, the CDR3 is TGTGCCAGCAGTCTACAGGGAAGGGCTGAAGCTTTCTTT. This rearrangement joins TRBV6-6 to TRBJ1-1; possible D gene TRBD1, 6 bases. Germline CDR1 is MNHNY and CDR2 is SVGAGI (reference sequence). Trimming removed 5 bases at V and 6 bases at J, with 13 bases between. The CDR3 length is 13 residues.

The rearrangement uses TRBV7-8 and TRBJ2-2, with 11 bases fitting TRBD2. Trimming removed 2 bases from V and 6 bases from J; junction bases left unmatched: 5. This CDR3 has 16 amino acids. The germline CDR1 and CDR2 sequences are SGHVS and FQNEAQ. The CDR3 region is CASSLLTSGSPGELFF. The CDR3 nucleotides read TGTGCCAGCAGCTTATTAACTAGCGGGAGTCCCGGGGAGCTGTTTTTT.

J is TRBJ2-1 and V is TRBV9, with TRBD2 matching over 13 bases. CDR3 length: 15 amino acids. CDR1 and CDR2 (germline): SGDLS, YYNGEE. The V gene end was trimmed by 3 bases and the J gene end by 6 bases; junction bases not matched to a gene: 3. The CDR3 sequence is CASSETSGGSNEQFF. The CDR3 DNA follows: TGTGCCAGCAGCGAGACTAGCGGGGGGTCCAATGAGCAGTTCTTC.